This T cell receptor beta chain was recovered during a study of blood T cells in healthy people across ages (dated by TCRdb to about 2015). About the study as a whole: Template switching captured roughly one uniquely barcoded TCR beta cDNA molecule per two T cells in model experiments. To avoid experimental bias, donors of different ages were distributed randomly across sequencing lanes. The study measured age-related changes in TCR beta repertoire diversity using deep sequencing normalized with unique cDNA molecular identifiers. Donors were grouped into four age groups: young (average approximately 16 years), middle-aged (39), aged (62) and long-lived (around 80). For two donors (one aged 18 to 30 and one aged 80 or older), the study analyzed two additional independent replicas of 1 million unique cDNA reads from the same blood draw. Broader findings and caveats from the paper: Observed TCR beta diversity per million T cells fell roughly linearly with age, and a significant reduction was already apparent by age around 36. Estimates of total diversity based on one million sequenced T cells were regarded as lower bounds and as underestimates. The CMV infection status of donors was not known, potentially confounding age-related changes in expanded clonotypes. A strong correlation was found between observed TCR beta diversity and the percentage of naive T cells measured by flow cytometry. Compared with the aged group, the long-lived group had more naive CD4+ T cells, fewer expanded clones and increased TCR diversity, a pattern suggesting age selection. Because profiling used bulk unsorted PBMCs, naive and antigen-experienced compartments could not be compared conclusively.

On this clonotype: Its antigen remains undetermined. One end of the junction varies from germline; a read error may be responsible.

Systemically healthy Caucasian individuals from Russia, over 30 in total and aged about 6 to 95 years, were included as donors. Each donor gave roughly 9.5 milliliters of peripheral blood, collected into EDTA-treated Vacutainer tubes. PBMCs were isolated by Ficoll-Paque density-gradient centrifugation, with at least 7 million obtained per sample. Total RNA was extracted from PBMCs with Trizol reagent, with at least 5 micrograms obtained per sample. For every donor, an aliquot of PBMCs went through flow cytometry to measure the percentages of naive CD45RAhigh/CD27high T cells. Receptors were amplified or captured by 5' RACE. TCRdb names Illumina HiSeq 2500 as the instrument used. A second roughly 6 to 11 cycle PCR used a sample-barcoded 5' primer and a J-beta primer mix. A template-switch 5' adaptor carrying 12 random nucleotides introduced a unique molecular identifier onto each TCR beta cDNA molecule. At least 2.5 million CDR3-containing paired-end reads were obtained from each sample. First-strand cDNA was synthesized from all RNA with the Mint cDNA synthesis kit, primed by a TRBC-specific oligonucleotide. Following uracil-DNA glycosylase treatment, all cDNA underwent a first 18-cycle PCR with the universal primers M1SS and BC2_uni_R. The paper's processing steps were these. For normalization, 1 million high-quality reads were randomly selected from each sample, with every read carrying a distinct molecular identifier. Instead of being binned into consensus sequences, reads that shared molecular identifiers were thrown out. MiTCR, with a Q25 quality threshold and the strictest error-elimination algorithm, was used for CDR3 identification, clonotype clustering and error correction. A nonparametric unseen species model with Euler transformation was used to estimate lower-bound total TCR beta diversity. Through fastp at Q25 and MiXCR, TCRdb rebuilt clones from the public reads, retaining in-frame beta chains. Under each unique CDR3 protein, matching rows form one entry showing the most common genes and DNA. These V and J calls rely on TCRdb rather than the paper's analysis. The sample table holds 1.5 million to 2 million distinct CDR3 sequences, of which roughly 30% were seen once. The ten biggest clones cover 6.5% to 8.5% of the sample.

The cysteine opens and the phenylalanine closes a CDR3 of 14 amino acids. Only the CDR3 part of the read is kept: 42 bases, read in frame from the first base. CDR1 is given as MRHNA and CDR2 as SNTAGT, both from the germline V gene. Recombination joined TRBV6-4 with TRBJ2-1, and 9 junction bases match TRBD1. This receptor was taken from a woman in her twenties or thirties in good health. Input material: blood. The DNA is TGTGCCAGCAGGCGGGACAGGGAGTACAATGAGCAGTTATTC. Translated, this is CASRRDREYNEQLF.